The 27 T cell receptor beta chains below were found in one sample sequenced in a study of blood T cell repertoires in COVID-19. This table comes from immunoSEQ multiplex PCR, and its TCRdb copy is limited to in-frame clones, with some not included. The sample has tens of thousands of clones, about four fifths seen once. The sample comprised peripheral blood. These TCRs come from a woman at least 80 years old with acute or convalescent COVID-19.

This chain links TRBV2 with TRBJ2-7; 7 positions match TRBD2. With V trimmed by 11 bases and J by 2 bases, 12 bases remained unmatched. Germline V gene lookup returns CDR1 SNHLY and CDR2 FYNNEI. The CDR3 sequence is 14 residues long. Written as DNA, the CDR3 is TGTGCCGGTACTCCCGGGGGGAGTACCTACGAGCAGTACTTC. Encoded protein: CAGTPGGSTYEQYF.

This clone was seen a single time. V and J are TRBV5-1 and TRBJ2-3; 9 bases line up with TRBD2. V was clipped by 6 bases and J by 3 bases; unmatched bases: 8. Germline loops: CDR1 SGHRS, CDR2 YFSETQ. This CDR3 has 15 residues. CDR3 residues: CASTHSGGPTDTQYF. CDR3 bases: TGCGCCAGCACCCATAGCGGGGGTCCAACAGATACGCAGTATTTT.

V is TRBV28 and J is TRBJ2-7; D is unclear. Germline lookup yields CDR1 MDHEN and CDR2 SYDVKM. CDR3 length equals 13 residues. Trimming cost V 5 bases and J 5 bases, with 13 bases left between them. CDR3 in DNA: TGTGCCAGCAGTCCACCACCTTACAACGAGCAGTACTTC. Encoded protein: CASSPPPYNEQYF.

The V and J genes are TRBV10-3 and TRBJ2-2, with TRBD1 identical over 7 bases. V lost 9 bases to trimming and J lost 3 bases; unmatched junction nucleotides: 7. CDR3 length: 14 amino acids. Germline CDR1 is ENHRY and CDR2 is SYGVKD. In nucleotides, the CDR3 is TGTGCCATGCGAGCGCAGGGGGACACCGGGGAGCTGTTTTTT. It translates to CAMRAQGDTGELFF.

The CDR3 reads CAIRDSGRAQFF. The CDR3 region has the DNA TGTGCCATCAGAGATAGCGGGAGGGCCCAGTTCTTC. The chain has TRBV10-3 and TRBJ2-1; the match to TRBD2 covers 11 bases. The CDR3 loop spans 12 amino acids. V dropped 6 bases and J dropped 13; count of bases not matched to a gene: 5. CDR1 is ENHRY and CDR2 is SYGVKD in the germline V gene.

This clone was observed once. V is TRBV6-5 and J is TRBJ1-2, with D possibly being TRBD1 (5 bases). V was cut by 2 bases and J by 5 bases, with 12 bases left in between. The CDR3 consists of 14 residues. The V gene's germline CDR1 is MNHEY and CDR2 SVGAGI. The CDR3 here is CASSYVTGSYGYTF. CDR3 coding DNA: TGTGCCAGCAGTTACGTAACAGGCTCTTATGGCTACACCTTC.

V usage is TRBV27 and J usage is TRBJ1-2; D is perhaps TRBD1 (6 bases). V dropped 7 bases and J dropped 2 bases, with 8 bases sitting between them. Germline V gene lookup returns CDR1 MNHEY and CDR2 SMNVEV (reference sequence). This CDR3 region has 12 residues. This CDR3 reads CASKDRNYGYTF. CDR3 coding DNA: TGTGCCAGCAAGGACAGAAACTATGGCTACACCTTC.

The chain combines TRBV7-6 with TRBJ2-3, with TRBD2 matching 10 bases. Germline CDR1 SGHVS, CDR2 FNYEAQ. The ends lost 2 bases at V and 1 base at J; junction bases unmatched: 3. This CDR3 spans 16 amino acids. The CDR3 nucleotides are TGTGCCAGCAGCTTATCGCTAGCGGGAGGCACAGATACGCAGTATTTT. Translation gives CASSLSLAGGTDTQYF.

The chain combines TRBV12-3 or TRBV12-4 with TRBJ2-3; D not certain. V was clipped by 3 bases and J by 6 bases, with 7 bases between them. This CDR3 region has 12 residues. CDR3 amino acids: CASSFPEDTQYF. The CDR3 DNA is TGTGCCAGCAGTTTCCCGGAGGATACGCAGTATTTT.

This CDR3 is CASSRTPGQGNEKLFF. CDR3 sequence (DNA): TGTGCCAGCAGCCGAACCCCGGGACAGGGGAATGAAAAACTGTTTTTT. The chain links TRBV7-9 to TRBJ1-4; 10 bases align to TRBD1. After removal of 5 bases from V and 5 bases from J, the junction contained 8 bases not matched to a gene. This CDR3 comprises 16 residues. Germline CDR1 SEHNR, CDR2 FQNEAQ (reference sequence).

The V and J genes are TRBV21-1 and TRBJ2-6; TRBD2, the D gene given by the table, was not confirmed from the DNA. TRBV21-1 is noted as a pseudogene. The CDR3 has 17 amino acids. The CDR3 reads CASSLLREGSGANVLTF. In DNA form, the CDR3 reads TGTGCCAGCAGCCTCCTCCGGGAGGGATCTGGGGCCAACGTCCTGACTTTC.

This clone has a single count. J is TRBJ1-2 and V is TRBV14; unclear D gene. Trimming removed 1 base from V and 7 bases from J, with 10 bases in between. Germline CDR1 and CDR2: SGHDN and FVKESK. The CDR3 is 13 amino acids. The CDR3: CASSQVRGGGYTF. The CDR3 DNA follows: TGTGCCAGCAGCCAAGTCCGGGGAGGTGGCTACACCTTC.

The V and J genes are TRBV7-9 and TRBJ2-7; D perhaps matches TRBD2 (5 bases). The ends were cut back, 5 bases at V and 4 bases at J, with 12 bases in the middle. CDR3 length: 13 residues. Per the germline V gene, CDR1 is SEHNR and CDR2 is FQNEAQ (reference sequence). The CDR3 DNA reads TGTGCCAGCAGCGTAGGACTCTTATACGAGCAGTACTTC. Its translation: CASSVGLLYEQYF.

The genes are TRBV7-2 and TRBJ2-5, with TRBD2 matching 8 bases. This CDR3 spans 15 amino acids. V trimming: 4 bases; J trimming: 3 bases; junction bases outside the gene matches: 7. Germline CDR1 SGHTA, CDR2 FQGNSA. The CDR3 loop is CASSSLSGMKETQYF. Written as DNA, the CDR3 is TGTGCCAGCAGCTCCCTTAGCGGGATGAAAGAGACCCAGTACTTC.

The CDR3 coding sequence is TGTGCCATGGGGGGTGATAGGGGCTACGAGCAGTACTTC. As protein: CAMGGDRGYEQYF. The chain uses TRBV10-3 and TRBJ2-7; D is possibly TRBD2 (6 bases). The germline V and J ends were trimmed by 9 bases and 3 bases, with 15 bases remaining between them. This CDR3 contains 13 residues. CDR1 is ENHRY, CDR2 SYGVKD, per germline.

This sequence joins TRBV2 and TRBJ2-2; TRBD2 matches 8 bases. This CDR3 contains 17 residues. The V gene end was trimmed by 4 bases and the J gene end by 3 bases; junction bases not matched to a gene: 10. Looked up from germline, CDR1 is SNHLY and CDR2 is FYNNEI. The DNA of the CDR3 is TGTGCCAGCAGTGTGCTACGGGGGGGCGGATACACCGGGGAGCTGTTTTTT. It codes for CASSVLRGGGYTGELFF. Complete variable domain (other parts from reference TRBV2 and TRBJ2-2): EPEVTQTPSHQVTQMGQEVILRCVPISNHLYFYWYRQILGQKVEFLVSFYNNEISEKSEIFDDQFSVERPDGSNFTLKIRSTKLEDSAMYFCASSVLRGGGYTGELFFGEGSRLTVL.

This clone was seen a few times. The chain has TRBV19 and TRBJ1-5, with TRBD1 identical over 9 bases. Germline CDR1 and CDR2: LNHDA and SQIVND (reference sequence). The CDR3 runs 16 residues. Trimming took 5 bases from V and 0 from J; bases not matched to a gene: 5. Here the CDR3 reads CASSRTGVYSNQPQHF. CDR3 bases: TGTGCCAGTAGTCGGACAGGGGTGTATAGCAATCAGCCCCAGCATTTT.

The chain employs TRBV5-6 and TRBJ1-1, with unresolved D. The germline V and J ends were trimmed by 4 bases and 0 bases, with 13 bases remaining between them. CDR1 and CDR2 (germline): SGHDT, YYEEEE. The CDR3 is made up of 15 amino acids. CDR3 loop: CASSKGGPMNTEAFF. CDR3 bases: TGTGCCAGCAGCAAAGGAGGTCCCATGAACACTGAAGCTTTCTTT.

The rearrangement links TRBV19 to TRBJ1-1, with TRBD1 as a possible D gene (5 bases). Germline CDR1 reads LNHDA; CDR2 reads SQIVND (reference sequence). The V end lost 3 bases, the J end lost 2 bases, and 10 bases lay between the germline ends. The CDR3 is 14 amino acids. The DNA of the CDR3 is TGTGCCAGTAGTATGGGCAGGGCTAACACTGAAGCTTTCTTT. Its translation: CASSMGRANTEAFF.

This chain connects TRBV11-2 to TRBJ2-2, with D maybe TRBD2 (5 bases). The CDR3 is made up of 15 amino acids. V lost 1 base to trimming and J lost 6 bases, with 12 bases between them. Germline lookup yields CDR1 SGHAT and CDR2 FQNNGV. CDR3 DNA: TGTGCCAGCAGCTTAGGCCTAGCTCGGGCCGGGGAGCTGTTTTTT. Its protein is CASSLGLARAGELFF. The full variable domain, its missing parts supplied by reference TRBV11-2 and TRBJ2-2, is EAGVAQSPRYKIIEKRQSVAFWCNPISGHATLYWYQQILGQGPKLLIQFQNNGVVDDSQLPKDRFSAERLKGVDSTLKIQPAKLEDSAVYLCASSLGLARAGELFFGEGSRLTVL.

This chain uses TRBV20-1 with TRBJ2-1; D remains ambiguous. CDR1 DFQATT and CDR2 SNEGSKA come from the germline V gene (reference sequence). Trimming cost V 3 bases and J 9 bases, with 15 bases left between them. The CDR3 is made up of 13 amino acids. CDR3 sequence (DNA): TGCAGTGCTAGTGTTTTAGCCCTAAGTGAGCAGTTCTTC. As protein: CSASVLALSEQFF.

The chain has TRBV6-5 and TRBJ1-4; 9 bases are shared with TRBD1. Germline V lookup: CDR1 MNHEY, CDR2 SVGAGI. The CDR3 has 14 amino acids. V lost 4 bases to trimming and J lost 8 bases; unmatched junction nucleotides: 5. The CDR3 protein is CASSFGQGREKLFF. CDR3 sequence (DNA): TGTGCCAGCAGTTTCGGACAGGGGAGGGAAAAACTGTTTTTT.

V usage is TRBV15 and J usage is TRBJ2-7; 9 nucleotides agree with TRBD2. The CDR3 spans 17 residues. The germline V gene has CDR1 LNHNV and CDR2 YYDKDF (reference sequence). Germline trimming cut 3 bases from V and 1 base from J; bases unmatched to any gene: 10. The CDR3 coding sequence is TGTGCCACCAGCAGGGTCGCCGGCGGGAGGGGGTCCTACGAGCAGTACTTC. This translates into CATSRVAGGRGSYEQYF.

This chain connects TRBV12-3 or TRBV12-4 to TRBJ1-5; perhaps TRBD1 as D (5 bases). The ends were cut back, 8 bases at V and 4 bases at J, with 6 bases in the middle. The CDR3 totals 11 residues. The CDR3 loop reads CASGQNQPQHF. DNA for the CDR3: TGTGCCAGCGGACAAAATCAGCCCCAGCATTTT.

V and J are TRBV11-2 and TRBJ1-5, with D unclear. Germline V CDR1 and CDR2: SGHAT, FQNNGV. CDR3 size: 13 residues. V dropped 1 base and J dropped 6 bases, with 7 bases sitting between them. This CDR3 reads CASSLGERQPQHF. The CDR3 DNA is TGTGCCAGCAGCTTAGGGGAGCGTCAGCCCCAGCATTTT.

The chain combines TRBV11-3 with TRBJ1-2, with TRBD1 as a possible D gene (6 bases). Germline CDR1 SGHNT, CDR2 YENEEA. The CDR3 runs 16 residues. V lost 1 base and J 2 bases, leaving 14 bases between the germline ends. CDR3 sequence (DNA): TGTGCCAGCAGCTTAGGTTACGGGGGGGCGAACTATGGCTACACCTTC. This encodes CASSLGYGGANYGYTF.

This chain uses TRBV3-1 (or the pseudogene TRBV3-2) with TRBJ1-1; the D gene is possibly TRBD1 (5 bases). Germline V gene lookup returns CDR1 LGHDT and CDR2 YNNKEL (reference sequence). The CDR3 has 14 amino acids. V lost 0 bases and J lost 6, with 11 bases in between. The CDR3 loop reads CASSQEWGVPEAFF. Here the CDR3 DNA reads TGTGCCAGCAGCCAAGAATGGGGGGTACCTGAAGCTTTCTTT.